This entry lists 21 T cell receptor beta chains sequenced from one sample in a study of blood T cell repertoires in COVID-19. Clones were read by immunoSEQ multiplex PCR, and TCRdb kept only the in-frame ones, dropping some. This table has 65,000 or so clones, around 87% appearing once. Sequenced: peripheral blood. The receptors were sampled from a human donor with acute or convalescent COVID-19. The donor label of this sample is uncertain.

This clone was found once. In DNA form, the CDR3 reads TGCAGCGGACATCTAGAAGAGACCCAGTACTTC. Residues: CSGHLEETQYF. V is TRBV20-1 and J is TRBJ2-5; D is possibly TRBD1 (5 bases). Germline V gives CDR1 DFQATT, CDR2 SNEGSKA (reference sequence). This CDR3 has 11 amino acids.

V usage is TRBV9 and J usage is TRBJ1-4, with 7 bases aligning to TRBD1. The germline V gene has CDR1 SGDLS and CDR2 YYNGEE. The J segment lost 0 bases and the V segment lost 1 base, leaving 6 bases of the junction unmatched. The CDR3 contains 17 residues. The CDR3 loop reads CASSVSTGAATNEKLFF. CDR3 DNA sequence: TGTGCCAGCAGCGTATCCACAGGGGCCGCAACTAATGAAAAACTGTTTTTT.

V is TRBV7-3 and J is TRBJ1-1, with D possibly being TRBD1 (5 bases). This CDR3 region has 14 residues. From germline, CDR1 is SGHTA and CDR2 FQGTGA. Trimming took off 5 bases at V and 3 bases at J, with 13 bases between the two ends. CDR3 nucleotides: TGTGCCAGCAGCCCTCAGGGTGTATACACTGAAGCTTTCTTT. This codes for CASSPQGVYTEAFF.

V is TRBV28 and J is TRBJ1-4; D is possibly TRBD1 (6 bases). Germline V CDR1 and CDR2: MDHEN, SYDVKM. CDR3 length equals 15 residues. The V end lost 6 bases, the J end lost 3 bases, and 14 bases lay between the germline ends. CDR3 nucleotide sequence: TGTGCCAGCAGCCTATACAGGGAGTCTAATGAAAAACTGTTTTTT. This codes for CASSLYRESNEKLFF.

The chain couples TRBV2 to TRBJ1-2; 10 bases are a match to TRBD1. With V trimmed by 6 bases and J by 4 bases, 8 bases remained unmatched. This CDR3 is 15 amino acids long. Germline V gene lookup returns CDR1 SNHLY and CDR2 FYNNEI. This CDR3 is CASSGTGTGAYGYTF. The CDR3 DNA reads TGTGCCAGCAGCGGGACCGGGACAGGGGCCTATGGCTACACCTTC. Filled out from reference TRBV2 and TRBJ1-2, the complete variable domain reads EPEVTQTPSHQVTQMGQEVILRCVPISNHLYFYWYRQILGQKVEFLVSFYNNEISEKSEIFDDQFSVERPDGSNFTLKIRSTKLEDSAMYFCASSGTGTGAYGYTFGSGTRLTVV.

This chain uses TRBV7-9 with TRBJ1-5; 7 nucleotides align to TRBD1. Germline V gives CDR1 SEHNR, CDR2 FQNEAQ (reference sequence). This CDR3 has 13 residues. V was pared by 5 bases and J by 7 bases, with 5 bases of the junction left unmatched. CDR3 in DNA: TGTGCCAGCAGCGAAGACAGGGCACAGCCCCAGCATTTT. This translates into CASSEDRAQPQHF. Complete variable domain (other parts from reference TRBV7-9 and TRBJ1-5): DTGVSQNPRHKITKRGQNVTFRCDPISEHNRLYWYRQTLGQGPEFLTYFQNEAQLEKSRLLSDRFSAERPKGSFSTLEIQRTEQGDSAMYLCASSEDRAQPQHFGDGTRLSIL.

V gene TRBV19 combines with J gene TRBJ1-1; 8 bases map to TRBD1. The length of the CDR3 is 14 residues. V gave up 3 bases and J gave up 5 bases; unmatched junction bases: 5. Germline CDR1 is LNHDA and CDR2 is SQIVND (reference sequence). The CDR3 DNA reads TGTGCCAGTAGTATGACAGGGGTAAAAACTGAAGCTTTCTTT. As protein: CASSMTGVKTEAFF.

The chain links TRBV5-1 to TRBJ2-3; perhaps TRBD2 as D (5 bases). Germline CDR1 reads SGHRS; CDR2 reads YFSETQ. Trimming pared 7 bases from V and 6 bases from J, leaving 9 bases between. The CDR3 sequence is 11 residues long. As DNA, the CDR3 is TGCGCCAGCCTGGACTCTGATACGCAGTATTTT. Translation: CASLDSDTQYF.

The chain carries TRBV9 and TRBJ2-3, with 14 bases matching TRBD2. The V gene's germline CDR1 is SGDLS and CDR2 YYNGEE. The length of the CDR3 is 17 residues. Unmatched junction bases numbered 6, after V lost 4 bases and J lost 2 bases. Here the CDR3 reads CASSLETSGGDTDTQYF. Here the CDR3 DNA reads TGTGCCAGCAGCCTAGAGACTAGCGGGGGGGACACAGATACGCAGTATTTT.

The rearrangement uses TRBV7-9 and TRBJ1-2, with 9 positions matching TRBD1. The trim removed 4 bases at V and 6 bases at J, leaving 9 bases unmatched. Germline V gene data show CDR1 as SEHNR and CDR2 as FQNEAQ (reference sequence). CDR3 length: 15 residues. CDR3 in DNA: TGTGCCAGCAGCTCATCGGACAGGGGAGGAGATGGCTACACCTTC. Its protein is CASSSSDRGGDGYTF.

CDR3 sequence reads: CASSINRRNLGDQPQHF. The CDR3 nucleotides read TGTGCCAGTAGTATAAACCGCCGAAATCTCGGGGATCAGCCCCAGCATTTT. The chain combines TRBV19 with TRBJ1-5; unclear D gene. V lost 2 bases to trimming and J lost 5 bases, with 19 bases between them. The CDR3 spans 17 residues. CDR1 and CDR2 from the germline V gene are LNHDA and SQIVND (reference sequence).

The chain couples TRBV7-3 to TRBJ2-7; TRBD2 might be the D (6 bases). The length of the CDR3 is 15 residues. The germline V and J ends were trimmed by 1 base and 0 bases, with 10 bases remaining between them. Germline loops: CDR1 SGHTA, CDR2 FQGTGA. The CDR3 DNA reads TGTGCCAGCAGCTTAATGGAGGGTTTCTCCTACGAGCAGTACTTC. Encoded protein: CASSLMEGFSYEQYF.

The V and J genes are TRBV28 and TRBJ1-6; 10 bases match TRBD1. Germline V gives CDR1 MDHEN, CDR2 SYDVKM. The CDR3 loop spans 15 amino acids. With V trimmed by 5 bases and J by 8 bases, 6 bases remained unmatched. Here the CDR3 reads CASSLLTGGHSPLHF. CDR3 bases: TGTGCCAGCAGTCTACTGACAGGGGGCCATTCACCCCTCCACTTT.

This chain uses TRBV23-1 with TRBJ1-3; D ambiguous. TRBV23-1 is filed as an ORF, its function uncertain. The V and J ends lost 6 bases and 2 bases respectively, with 20 bases between them. The CDR3 covers 17 residues. CDR3: CASSHIEKDCPGNTIYF. For the CDR3, the DNA is TGCGCCAGCAGCCACATTGAAAAAGACTGTCCTGGAAACACCATATATTTT.

The CDR3 loop is CASSRLAGSSYEQYV. The CDR3 DNA reads TGTGCCAGCAGCCGACTAGCGGGGAGCTCCTACGAGCAGTACGTC. The chain couples TRBV5-4 to TRBJ2-7; TRBD2 aligns across 11 bases. CDR1 and CDR2 from the germline V gene are SGHNT and YYREEE (reference sequence). The V segment lost 4 bases and the J segment 0 bases; nucleotides outside the gene matches: 3. The CDR3 contains 15 residues.

This chain uses TRBV2 with TRBJ2-5; 8 bases agree with TRBD2. After removal of 3 bases from V and 6 bases from J, the junction contained 3 bases not matched to a gene. The CDR3 contains 13 residues. Germline CDR1 reads SNHLY; CDR2 reads FYNNEI. The CDR3 sequence: CASSDSGRQTQYF. CDR3 nucleotide sequence: TGTGCCAGCAGTGACAGCGGGAGACAGACCCAGTACTTC.

V and J are TRBV11-3 and TRBJ2-1; TRBD2 agrees at 12 bases. Germline assignment: CDR1 SGHNT and CDR2 YENEEA. The CDR3 loop spans 17 amino acids. Trimming removed 5 bases from V and 7 bases from J; junction bases left unmatched: 12. The CDR3, as DNA: TGTGCCAGCAGCCCTGGTCGGTGGCTAGCGGGGGGGAATGAGCAGTTCTTC. Amino acids: CASSPGRWLAGGNEQFF.

This clone was observed a single time. The CDR3 DNA is TGTGCCAGTAGTATTGGCGGAGGTCTAGCGGGGGGGGAGACCCAGTACTTC. Its translation is CASSIGGGLAGGETQYF. J is TRBJ2-5 and V is TRBV19; 12 bases map to TRBD2. This CDR3 spans 17 amino acids. Germline V lookup: CDR1 LNHDA, CDR2 SQIVND (reference sequence). Trimming cost V 3 bases and J 5 bases; bases outside gene matches: 10.

The chain is built from TRBV21-1 and TRBJ2-7; the DNA was not used to check the table's D call, TRBD2. TRBV21-1 is noted as a pseudogene. The CDR3 is made up of 18 amino acids. The CDR3 spells CASSTCPEGPLLPYEQYF. The CDR3 DNA reads TGTGCCAGCAGCACCTGCCCGGAGGGGCCACTTCTTCCCTACGAGCAGTACTTC.

The V gene is TRBV28, the J gene TRBJ2-7; TRBD2 might be the D (5 bases). Deletions cut 3 bases from V and 2 bases from J, with 11 bases between. From germline, CDR1 is MDHEN and CDR2 SYDVKM. This CDR3 comprises 14 residues. DNA for the CDR3: TGTGCCAGCAGTTTTTCGGGAATCCCCTACGAGCAGTACTTC. Residues: CASSFSGIPYEQYF. The whole variable domain, remainder taken from reference TRBV28 and TRBJ2-7, is DVKVTQSSRYLVKRTGEKVFLECVQDMDHENMFWYRQDPGLGLRLIYFSYDVKMKEKGDIPEGYSVSREKKERFSLILESASTNQTSMYLCASSFSGIPYEQYFGPGTRLTVT.

The rearrangement links TRBV7-8 to TRBJ2-5; 8 bases match TRBD1. The germline V gene encodes CDR1 SGHVS and CDR2 FQNEAQ. The CDR3 length is 14 residues. Unmatched junction bases numbered 7, after V lost 6 bases and J lost 4 bases. The CDR3 region has the DNA TGTGCCAGCAGGGTGGACAGGGTGGGAGAGACCCAGTACTTC. Protein sequence: CASRVDRVGETQYF.